The 27 T cell receptor beta chains below come from one sample, sequenced in a study of STAT5B mutations in CD4+ large granular lymphocyte leukemia. Some clones are missing from TCRdb's copy, which holds only in-frame ones; the method was immunoSEQ multiplex PCR. The data show approximately 24,000 clones, approximately 81% seen once. Sequenced material: CD4+ T cells from blood buffy coats. All receptors derive from a human donor in good health.

The J gene is TRBJ2-7, the V gene TRBV18; 8 nucleotides match TRBD1. The J segment lost 6 bases and the V segment lost 6 bases, leaving 16 bases of the junction unmatched. CDR1 and CDR2 from the germline V gene are KGHSH and LQKENI. The CDR3 has 16 residues. The CDR3 DNA is TGTGCCAGCTCCGCCCTAACAACCAGGGGGCTCGGCGAGCAGTACTTC. Residues: CASSALTTRGLGEQYF.

This chain joins TRBV5-1 and TRBJ2-3; tentative D call: TRBD2 (6 bases). Trimming stripped 4 bases from V and 4 bases from J, with 16 bases between. Looked up from germline, CDR1 is SGHRS and CDR2 is YFSETQ. The CDR3 has 15 residues. The CDR3 sequence: CASSRTTLEADTQYF. The CDR3 coding sequence is TGCGCCAGCAGCAGGACTACCTTAGAGGCAGATACGCAGTATTTT.

J is TRBJ1-4 and V is TRBV29-1; D uncertain. Trimming shortened V by 5 bases and J by 0 bases, and 7 bases separated the two germline ends. Germline V gene lookup returns CDR1 SQVTM and CDR2 ANQGSEA. The CDR3 totals 13 residues. CDR3 residues: CSVLGPTNEKLFF. The CDR3 DNA reads as TGCAGCGTTCTTGGGCCAACTAATGAAAAACTGTTTTTT.

This clone occurred a few times. The chain employs TRBV23-1 and TRBJ2-7, with D possibly being TRBD1 (6 bases). TRBV23-1 is an open reading frame whose function is uncertain. V gave up 3 bases and J gave up 1 base, with 13 bases separating them. The CDR3 is made up of 15 amino acids. The CDR3 nucleotides are TGCGCCAGCAGTCACCAGGGGCCCACTTCCTACGAGCAGTACGTC. Translating it yields CASSHQGPTSYEQYV.

The chain links TRBV5-1 to TRBJ2-4, with D hard to call. V was clipped by 0 bases and J by 0 bases, with 7 bases between them. The germline V gene has CDR1 SGHRS and CDR2 YFSETQ. The CDR3 is 15 residues long. The CDR3 nucleotides are TGCGCCAGCAGCTTGGCCTGGGCAGCCAAAAACATTCAGTACTTC. Residues: CASSLAWAAKNIQYF.

This clone was counted between two and nine times. The V call is TRBV14, the J call TRBJ1-1; tentatively, D is TRBD1 (5 bases). This CDR3 comprises 18 residues. The V gene's germline CDR1 is SGHDN and CDR2 FVKESK. V was pared by 0 bases and J by 3 bases, with 20 bases between. CDR3 amino acids: CASSQETRQGWGHTEAFF. The CDR3 region has the DNA TGTGCCAGCAGCCAAGAGACCAGGCAGGGATGGGGACACACTGAAGCTTTCTTT.

The rearrangement links TRBV28 to TRBJ1-4, with D unresolved. The CDR3 is 12 residues long. The ends were cut back, 2 bases at V and 8 bases at J, with 6 bases in the middle. CDR1 MDHEN and CDR2 SYDVKM come from the germline V gene. This chain's CDR3 is CASSLAHEKLFF. CDR3 in DNA: TGTGCCAGCAGTTTAGCTCACGAAAAACTGTTTTTT.

This rearrangement joins TRBV25-1 to TRBJ2-1; weak D call: TRBD2 (6 bases). Trimming took 8 bases from V and 15 from J, leaving 14 bases between them. The CDR3 covers 10 residues. Per the germline V gene, CDR1 is MGHDK and CDR2 is SYGVNS. The CDR3 nucleotides read TGTGCCAGCCCTGGGGACTGTGGGTTCTTC. Its translation: CASPGDCGFF.

The V call is TRBV6-6, the J call TRBJ2-3; D unclear. With 5 bases removed from V and 8 bases from J, the gap between germline ends came to 8 bases. This CDR3 contains 11 residues. In germline, CDR1 is MNHNY, CDR2 SVGAGI (reference sequence). The CDR3 sequence is CASSLPGTQYF. DNA for the CDR3: TGTGCCAGCAGTCTACCGGGTACGCAGTATTTT.

The V call is TRBV11-2, the J call TRBJ2-3, with D possibly matching TRBD2 (6 bases). The CDR3 covers 15 residues. The V end lost 6 bases, the J end lost 7 bases, and 20 bases lay between the germline ends. Germline CDR1 and CDR2: SGHAT and FQNNGV. The CDR3 protein is CASRQSGLRGNTQYF. The CDR3, as DNA: TGTGCCAGCAGGCAATCGGGACTCCGAGGGAATACGCAGTATTTT.

The chain combines TRBV18 with TRBJ1-1; tentatively, D is TRBD1 (5 bases). V shed 3 bases and J shed 0 bases, with 11 bases lying between them. Germline-derived CDR1 and CDR2 are KGHSH and LQKENI. This CDR3 spans 15 amino acids. The chain's CDR3 is CASSPGTDLNTEAFF. The CDR3, as DNA: TGTGCCAGCTCACCCGGGACGGATTTGAACACTGAAGCTTTCTTT.

The V gene is TRBV7-8, the J gene TRBJ1-1; tentative D call: TRBD1 (6 bases). Germline lookup yields CDR1 SGHVS and CDR2 FQNEAQ. The CDR3 is 13 residues long. The V end was cut by 8 bases, the J end by 0 bases, with 10 bases between. The CDR3 is CASGGHLNTEAFF. CDR3 sequence (DNA): TGTGCCAGCGGGGGGCATCTGAACACTGAAGCTTTCTTT.

Only a few counts were recorded for this clone. CDR3 coding DNA: TGTGCCAGCAGCCTGGGACAGGGTATTTCCTATGGCTACACCTTC. Its translation is CASSLGQGISYGYTF. The V and J genes are TRBV7-9 and TRBJ1-2; 9 bases are shared with TRBD1. The CDR3 totals 15 residues. The germline gives CDR1 SEHNR, CDR2 FQNEAQ (reference sequence). V was pared by 5 bases and J by 4 bases, with 8 bases of the junction left unmatched.

In nucleotides, the CDR3 is TGCGCCAGCAGCTTAGGTTACAACTCCTATGGCTACACCTTC. It is translated as CASSLGYNSYGYTF. V usage is TRBV5-1 and J usage is TRBJ1-2; no clear D. This CDR3 region has 14 residues. CDR1 and CDR2 (germline): SGHRS, YFSETQ. Between the trimmed V and J ends, which lost 2 bases and 4 bases, there was a span of 12 bases.

A few counts support this clone. The V gene is TRBV27, the J gene TRBJ2-1; D call uncertain. The CDR3 is 15 amino acids. V was trimmed by 1 base and J by 5 bases, leaving 12 bases between them. CDR1 is MNHEY, CDR2 SMNVEV, per germline (reference sequence). In nucleotides, the CDR3 is TGTGCCAGCAGTTTATATGACTCGGAGAACAATGAGCAGTTCTTC. Protein: CASSLYDSENNEQFF.

The chain employs TRBV18 and TRBJ2-1; 10 bases are a match to TRBD2. The germline V gene has CDR1 KGHSH and CDR2 LQKENI. With V trimmed by 5 bases and J by 9 bases, 13 bases remained unmatched. The CDR3 consists of 16 residues. CDR3: CASSTVASGRQTEQFF. CDR3 nucleotides: TGTGCCAGCTCAACCGTGGCTAGCGGGAGACAGACTGAGCAGTTCTTC.

V is TRBV10-3 and J is TRBJ1-1; D possibly corresponds to TRBD1 (5 bases). CDR1 is ENHRY, CDR2 SYGVKD, per germline. Trimming took off 2 bases at V and 8 bases at J, with 18 bases between the two ends. This CDR3 is built from 15 residues. CDR3 DNA sequence: TGTGCCATCAGTGAGATCGGTGCAGGGATGCTCGAAGCTTTCTTT. Protein sequence: CAISEIGAGMLEAFF.

A word on this clone: Its ends do not fully match the called genes, so a read error is possible. The rearrangement uses TRBV4-1 and TRBJ1-3; a weak D match, TRBD1 (6 bases). The CDR3 runs 15 residues. CDR1 is MGHRA and CDR2 is YSYEKL in the germline V gene. The CDR3 coding sequence is TGCGCCAGCAGCCAAGGACAGGCCTCTGGAAACGCCATATATTTT. It specifies CASSQGQASGNAIYF.

Here the CDR3 DNA reads TGTGCCAGCAGACCACCCGGCCAGGAAGGAGCTGGCTACACCTTC. Translation gives CASRPPGQEGAGYTF. The V gene is TRBV6-5, the J gene TRBJ1-2, with no clear D. V lost 6 bases and J lost 7, with 21 bases in between. Per the germline V gene, CDR1 is MNHEY and CDR2 is SVGAGI. The CDR3 has 15 residues.

The chain joins TRBV4-1 to TRBJ1-4; TRBD1 aligns across 7 bases. The CDR3 consists of 15 residues. Germline V gene sequence: CDR1 MGHRA, CDR2 YSYEKL. Trimming cost V 2 bases and J 7 bases; bases outside gene matches: 7. The CDR3 reads CASSQWGQTFEKLFF. The CDR3, as DNA: TGCGCCAGCAGCCAATGGGGACAGACCTTTGAAAAACTGTTTTTT.

This clone was counted between two and nine times. The chain couples TRBV29-1 to TRBJ2-7; D remains ambiguous. Germline V gene lookup returns CDR1 SQVTM and CDR2 ANQGSEA. The length of the CDR3 is 12 residues. Trimming took off 5 bases at V and 1 base at J, with 9 bases between the two ends. The DNA of the CDR3 is TGCAGCGTTAGGGTGGATTCCTACGAGCAGTACTTC. This gives the protein CSVRVDSYEQYF.

This clone was seen more than once but under ten times. The chain carries TRBV2 and TRBJ1-1; 10 positions agree with TRBD1. The J segment lost 1 base and the V segment lost 6 bases, leaving 2 bases of the junction unmatched. Germline CDR1 is SNHLY and CDR2 is FYNNEI. This CDR3 is built from 14 residues. CDR3 DNA: TGTGCCAGCAGCGACAGGGGGCGGAACACTGAAGCTTTCTTT. Protein sequence: CASSDRGRNTEAFF.

The V gene is TRBV11-2, the J gene TRBJ1-1; TRBD1 might be the D (5 bases). V was trimmed by 5 bases and J by 3 bases, leaving 16 bases between them. This CDR3 has 15 residues. In germline, CDR1 is SGHAT, CDR2 FQNNGV. The CDR3 here is CASSPVQGGYTEAFF. The CDR3 bases are TGTGCCAGCAGCCCCGTGCAGGGTGGATACACTGAAGCTTTCTTT.

The V call is TRBV11-2, the J call TRBJ1-3; perhaps TRBD1 as D (6 bases). Deletions cut 3 bases from V and 0 bases from J, with 9 bases between. The length of the CDR3 is 15 residues. Germline CDR1 SGHAT, CDR2 FQNNGV. DNA of the CDR3: TGTGCCAGCAGCTTCAGGGGTCGCTCTGGAAACACCATATATTTT. Translation gives CASSFRGRSGNTIYF.

In its sample, this clone was seen once. The chain combines TRBV14 with TRBJ2-2; 10 bases map to TRBD1. This CDR3 is built from 17 residues. Losses at the gene ends were 0 bases for V and 6 bases for J; bases not matched to a gene: 7. From germline, CDR1 is SGHDN and CDR2 FVKESK. CDR3: CASSQEVRQGASGELFF. The CDR3 DNA is TGTGCCAGCAGCCAAGAAGTGAGACAGGGGGCCTCCGGGGAGCTGTTTTTT.

This CDR3 reads CASSPDQGATTDTQYF. The CDR3 coding sequence is TGTGCCAGCTCGCCAGATCAGGGGGCGACGACAGATACGCAGTATTTT. This chain joins TRBV18 and TRBJ2-3; TRBD1 matches 8 bases. V shed 6 bases and J 3 bases; nucleotides not matched to a gene: 11. Germline assignment: CDR1 KGHSH and CDR2 LQKENI. CDR3 size: 16 residues.

V and J are TRBV18 and TRBJ2-7, with 9 bases that match TRBD1. This CDR3 is built from 15 residues. CDR1 and CDR2 from the germline V gene are KGHSH and LQKENI. J was trimmed by 3 bases and V by 6 bases; bases with no gene match: 9. In nucleotides, the CDR3 is TGTGCCAGCTCCCTCTCCGGGACAGGGTTCTACGAGCAGTACGTC. As protein: CASSLSGTGFYEQYV.